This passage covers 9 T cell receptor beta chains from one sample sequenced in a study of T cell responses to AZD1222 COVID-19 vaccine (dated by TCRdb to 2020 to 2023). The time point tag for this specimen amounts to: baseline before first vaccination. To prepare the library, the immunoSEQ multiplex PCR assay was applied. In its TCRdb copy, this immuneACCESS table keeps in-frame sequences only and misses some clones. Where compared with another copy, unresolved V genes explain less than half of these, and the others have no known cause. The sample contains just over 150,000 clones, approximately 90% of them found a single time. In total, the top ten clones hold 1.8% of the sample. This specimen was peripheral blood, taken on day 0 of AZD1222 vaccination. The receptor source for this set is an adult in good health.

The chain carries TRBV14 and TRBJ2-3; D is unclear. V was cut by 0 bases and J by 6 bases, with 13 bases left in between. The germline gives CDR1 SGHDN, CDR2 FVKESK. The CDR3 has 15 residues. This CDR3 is CASSQELTFGDTQYF. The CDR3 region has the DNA TGTGCCAGCAGCCAAGAATTGACCTTCGGGGATACGCAGTATTTT.

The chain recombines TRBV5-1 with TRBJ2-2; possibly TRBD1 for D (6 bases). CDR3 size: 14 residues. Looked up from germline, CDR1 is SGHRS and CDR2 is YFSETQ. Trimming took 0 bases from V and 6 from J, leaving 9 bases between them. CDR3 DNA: TGCGCCAGCAGCTTGGACAGGGAATCCGGGGAGCTGTTTTTT. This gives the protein CASSLDRESGELFF.

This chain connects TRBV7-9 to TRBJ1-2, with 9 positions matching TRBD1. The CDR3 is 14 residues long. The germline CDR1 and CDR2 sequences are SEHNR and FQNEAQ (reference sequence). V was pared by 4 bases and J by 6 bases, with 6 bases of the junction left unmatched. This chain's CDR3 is CASSSTQGANGYTF. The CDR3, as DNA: TGTGCCAGCAGCTCTACACAGGGGGCTAATGGCTACACCTTC.

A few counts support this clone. The chain's CDR3 is CASSFGTGAGELFF. The CDR3 bases are TGTGCCAGCAGCTTCGGGACAGGGGCCGGGGAGCTGTTTTTT. This chain joins TRBV5-5 and TRBJ2-2, with 10 bases that match TRBD1. Germline V CDR1 and CDR2: SGHKS, YYEKEE (reference sequence). V was pared by 2 bases and J by 6 bases, with 1 base of the junction left unmatched. The CDR3 runs 14 residues.

This CDR3 is CAISESRGALLGEQYF. In DNA, the CDR3 is TGTGCCATCAGTGAGTCGAGGGGGGCTTTACTGGGGGAGCAGTACTTC. The chain links TRBV10-3 to TRBJ2-7; D assignment may be TRBD1 or TRBD2 (6 bases each). This CDR3 has 16 amino acids. V lost 0 bases and J lost 7, with 19 bases in between. CDR1 is ENHRY, CDR2 SYGVKD, per germline.

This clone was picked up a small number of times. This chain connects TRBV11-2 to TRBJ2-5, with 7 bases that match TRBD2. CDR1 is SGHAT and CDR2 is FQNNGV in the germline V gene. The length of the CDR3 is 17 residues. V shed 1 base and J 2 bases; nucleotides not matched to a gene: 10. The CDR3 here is CASSLGVRTSRQETQYF. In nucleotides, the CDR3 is TGTGCCAGCAGCTTAGGGGTCCGGACTAGTCGGCAAGAGACCCAGTACTTC.

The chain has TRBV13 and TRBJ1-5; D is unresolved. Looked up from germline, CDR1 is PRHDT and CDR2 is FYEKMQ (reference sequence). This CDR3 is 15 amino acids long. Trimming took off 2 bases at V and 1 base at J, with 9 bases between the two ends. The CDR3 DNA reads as TGTGCCAGCAGCTTACGCGGATGGAGCAATCAGCCCCAGCATTTT. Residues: CASSLRGWSNQPQHF.

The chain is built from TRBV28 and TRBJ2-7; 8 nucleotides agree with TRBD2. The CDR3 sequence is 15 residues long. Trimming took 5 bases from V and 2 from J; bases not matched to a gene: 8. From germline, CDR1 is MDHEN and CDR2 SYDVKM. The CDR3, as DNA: TGTGCCAGCAGTCGCCGGACTAGCCTGACCTACGAGCAGTACTTC. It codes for CASSRRTSLTYEQYF.

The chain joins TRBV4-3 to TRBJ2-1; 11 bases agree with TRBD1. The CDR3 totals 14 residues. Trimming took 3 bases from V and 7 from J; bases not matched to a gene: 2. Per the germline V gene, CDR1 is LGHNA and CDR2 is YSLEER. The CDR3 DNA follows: TGCGCCAGCAGCCAGGGGACAGGGGGAAATGAGCAGTTCTTC. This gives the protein CASSQGTGGNEQFF.